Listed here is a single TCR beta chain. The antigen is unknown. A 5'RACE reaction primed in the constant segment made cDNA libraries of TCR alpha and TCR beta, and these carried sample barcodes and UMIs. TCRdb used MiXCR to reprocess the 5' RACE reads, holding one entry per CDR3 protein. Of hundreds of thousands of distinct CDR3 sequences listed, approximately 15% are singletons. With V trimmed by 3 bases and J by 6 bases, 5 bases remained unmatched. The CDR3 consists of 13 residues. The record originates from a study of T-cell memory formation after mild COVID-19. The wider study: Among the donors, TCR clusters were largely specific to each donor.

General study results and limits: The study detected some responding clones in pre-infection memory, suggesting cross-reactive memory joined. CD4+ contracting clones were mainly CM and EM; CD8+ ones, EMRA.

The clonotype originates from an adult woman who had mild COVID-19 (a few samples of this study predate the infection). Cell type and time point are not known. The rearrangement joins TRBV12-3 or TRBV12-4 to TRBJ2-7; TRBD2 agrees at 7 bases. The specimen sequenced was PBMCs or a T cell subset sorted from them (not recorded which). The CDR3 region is CASSLGGKGEQYF. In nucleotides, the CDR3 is TGTGCCAGCAGTTTGGGGGGGAAGGGCGAGCAGTACTTC.